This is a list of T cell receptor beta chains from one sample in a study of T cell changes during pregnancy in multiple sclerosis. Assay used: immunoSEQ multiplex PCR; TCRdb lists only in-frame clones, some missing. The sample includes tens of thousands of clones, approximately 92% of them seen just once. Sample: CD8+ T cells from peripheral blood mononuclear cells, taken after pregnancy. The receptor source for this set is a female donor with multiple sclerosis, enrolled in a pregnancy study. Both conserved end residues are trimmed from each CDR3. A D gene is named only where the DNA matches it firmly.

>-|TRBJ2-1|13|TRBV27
ASSFGQGFYNEQF
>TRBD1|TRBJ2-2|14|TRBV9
ASSAPGTGGSGELF
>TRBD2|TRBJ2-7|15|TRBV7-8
ASSIWTSGRVSYEQY
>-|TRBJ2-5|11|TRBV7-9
ASSHRLEQTQY
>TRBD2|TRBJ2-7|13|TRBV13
ASSAGLAGPYEQY
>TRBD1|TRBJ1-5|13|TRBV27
ASSASGQFRQPQH
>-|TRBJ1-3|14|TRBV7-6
ASSLNLETAGNTIY
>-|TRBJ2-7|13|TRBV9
ASSPRGAGFDEQY
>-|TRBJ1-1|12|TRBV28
ASRSRGRGTEAF
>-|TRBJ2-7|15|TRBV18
ARVGANTGQVGGEQY
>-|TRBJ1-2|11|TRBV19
ASSIVGTLGYT
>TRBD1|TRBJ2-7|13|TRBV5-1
ASRTGQGVSYEQY
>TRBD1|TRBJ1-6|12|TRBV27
ASGQGVVNSPLH
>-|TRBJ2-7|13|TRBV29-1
SVEDRRLSGYEQY
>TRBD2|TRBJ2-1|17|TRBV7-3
ASSLTGGTSGGINNEQF
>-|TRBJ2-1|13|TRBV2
ASSYPGLDHNEQF
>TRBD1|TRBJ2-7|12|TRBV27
ASSSRQGAYEQY
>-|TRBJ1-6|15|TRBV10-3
AISALNRVTENSPLH
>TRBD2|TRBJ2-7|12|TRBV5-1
ASSLDGRGDEQY
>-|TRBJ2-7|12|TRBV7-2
ASSSPQGQYEQY
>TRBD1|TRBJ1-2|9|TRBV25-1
AGQGNYGYT
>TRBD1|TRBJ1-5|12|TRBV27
ASSLTGLNQPQH
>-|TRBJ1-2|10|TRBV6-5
ASSYGRNGYT
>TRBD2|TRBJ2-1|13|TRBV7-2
ASSYGGRVLNEQF
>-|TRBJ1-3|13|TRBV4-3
ASSQDRSSGNTIY
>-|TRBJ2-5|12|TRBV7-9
ASSLGLGIETQY
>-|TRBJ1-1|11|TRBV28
ASSPPTYTEAF
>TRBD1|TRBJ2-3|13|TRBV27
ASTSPGQGTDTQY
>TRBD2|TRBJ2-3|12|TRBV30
AWIPGGSADTQY
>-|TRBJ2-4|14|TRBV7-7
ASSPKGQGRRNIQY
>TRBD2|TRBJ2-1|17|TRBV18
ASSPPETSGRGGSNEQF
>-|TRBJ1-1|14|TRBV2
ASSEAARGANTEAF
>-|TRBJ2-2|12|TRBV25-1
ASSWLANTGELF
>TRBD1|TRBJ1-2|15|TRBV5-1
ASSPGTGGLANYGYT
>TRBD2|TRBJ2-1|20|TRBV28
ASSSPSLGTSGISSLYNEQF
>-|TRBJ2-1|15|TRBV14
ASSPLKTTDPNNEQF
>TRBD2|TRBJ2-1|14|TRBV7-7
ASSPGASGANNEQF
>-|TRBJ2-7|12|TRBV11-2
ASSFGGNSYEQY
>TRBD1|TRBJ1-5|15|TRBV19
ASSIGRDSHSNQPQH
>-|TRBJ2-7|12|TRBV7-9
ASSSNQGLYEQY
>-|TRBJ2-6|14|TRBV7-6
ASSARGRDGANVLT
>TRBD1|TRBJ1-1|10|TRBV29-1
SVGQGDTEAF
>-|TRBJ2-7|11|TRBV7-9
ASSGDRNYEQY
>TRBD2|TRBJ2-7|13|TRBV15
ATSSYSGGAYEQY
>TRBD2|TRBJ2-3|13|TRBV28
ATNSREDWGDTQY
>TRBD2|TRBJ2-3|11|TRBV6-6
ASSLSSGDTQY
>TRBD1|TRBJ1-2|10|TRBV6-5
ASMTGNYGYT
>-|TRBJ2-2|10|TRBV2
ASSAYTGELF
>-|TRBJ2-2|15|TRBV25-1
ASSELEGTAGGGELF
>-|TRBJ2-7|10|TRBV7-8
ASSNTRDEQY
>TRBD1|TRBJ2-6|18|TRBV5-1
ASSKFFPGQGAGGANVLT
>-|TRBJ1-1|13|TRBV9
ASSEGGAAYTEAF
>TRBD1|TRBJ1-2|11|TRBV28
ASSSRGLYGYT
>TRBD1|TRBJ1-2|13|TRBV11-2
ASSRGQGLGYGYT
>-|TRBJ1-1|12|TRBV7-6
ASSLAGGNTEAF